This TCR beta chain was sequenced in a study of T cell clonotyping in hematopoietic cell transplantation. Notes on the study in general: After transplant, recipient diversity fell while pathologically expanded clonotypes grew through day 180. At the given depth, recipient repertoires were over 97% de novo clonotypes. Cells were unsorted, so CD4 and CD8 contributions were not separated.

Trimming stripped 0 bases from V and 6 bases from J, with 9 bases between. Germline V lookup: CDR1 MNHEY, CDR2 SVGAGI. The CDR3 is 14 residues long. Clones were read by immunoSEQ multiplex PCR, and TCRdb kept only the in-frame ones, dropping some. The table records roughly 17,000 clones, about 90% of them present only once. Details on this clone: Its cognate antigen is unknown.

The clonotype originates from a man aged 40-55 years in good health. Some clones in this sample may be carry-over from other donors' samples. The V and J genes are TRBV6-5 and TRBJ2-1; D unresolved. Sequenced input: peripheral blood mononuclear cells. The CDR3 DNA follows: TGTGCCAGCAGTTACTCGAGGCAGATCAATGAGCAGTTCTTC. Protein sequence: CASSYSRQINEQFF.